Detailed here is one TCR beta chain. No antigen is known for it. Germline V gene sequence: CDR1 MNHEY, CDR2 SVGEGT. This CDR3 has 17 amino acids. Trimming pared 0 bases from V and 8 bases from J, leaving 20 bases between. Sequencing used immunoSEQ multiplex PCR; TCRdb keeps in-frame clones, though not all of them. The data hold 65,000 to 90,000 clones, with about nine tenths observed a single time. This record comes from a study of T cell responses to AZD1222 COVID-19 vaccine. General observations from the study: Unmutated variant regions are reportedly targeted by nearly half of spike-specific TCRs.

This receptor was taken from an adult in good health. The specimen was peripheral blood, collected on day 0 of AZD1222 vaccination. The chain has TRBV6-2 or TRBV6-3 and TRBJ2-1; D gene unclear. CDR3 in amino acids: CASSYSTHEALGYEQFF. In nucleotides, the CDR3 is TGTGCCAGCAGTTACTCCACTCATGAAGCTCTTGGCTATGAGCAGTTCTTC.